The TCR beta chain under discussion was sequenced for a study of CD8 T cells in ankylosing spondylitis. In germline, CDR1 is SGHVS, CDR2 FQNEAQ. This CDR3 contains 14 residues. With V trimmed by 6 bases and J by 4 bases, 4 bases remained unmatched. The study's findings and limits: Disease-linked clones were found to be CD8+ and relatively rare in peripheral blood. Matched ankylosing spondylitis synovial fluid reportedly contained a significantly enriched population of disease-linked clones.

Turning to this clonotype: Its cognate antigen is unknown.

TCRdb itself ran the 5' RACE reads through MiXCR, one entry per CDR3 protein. Of 350,000 to 450,000 distinct CDR3 sequences in the sample, 20% to 25% were seen once. The receptor comes from a male donor with ankylosing spondylitis or in good health (not recorded which). The sequenced sample was blood, either unsorted or a sorted T cell fraction (not recorded which). J is TRBJ2-5 and V is TRBV7-8; 11 bases agree with TRBD2. CDR3 nucleotide sequence: TGTGCCAGCAGAACGACTAGCGGGGCAGAGACCCAGTACTTC. As protein: CASRTTSGAETQYF.